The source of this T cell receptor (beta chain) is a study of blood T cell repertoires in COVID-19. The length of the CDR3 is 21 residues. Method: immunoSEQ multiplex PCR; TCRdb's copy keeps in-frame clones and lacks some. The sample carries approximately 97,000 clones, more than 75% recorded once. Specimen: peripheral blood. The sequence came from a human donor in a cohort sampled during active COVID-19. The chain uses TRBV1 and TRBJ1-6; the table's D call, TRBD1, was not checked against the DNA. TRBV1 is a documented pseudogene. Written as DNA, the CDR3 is TGCACCAGCAGCCAAGGATACAGACAGGGCTCCTATTTCTTGGTTAATTCACCCCTCCACTTT. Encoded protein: CTSSQGYRQGSYFLVNSPLHF.